This T cell receptor (beta chain) emerged from a study of T cells in Graves' hyperthyroidism and ophthalmopathy. In this sample, this clonotype turned up a few times. Its specificity is unknown. Whole-study results and caveats: Most clonotypes expanded in the thyroid (above 0.001) were also present in blood.

Germline CDR1 is SEHNR and CDR2 is FQNEAQ (reference sequence). V lost 1 base and J lost 1; bases outside the gene matches: 1. The CDR3 is 15 amino acids. Patients with uncontrolled infections, other autoimmune diseases, pregnancy or lactation were excluded. Using around 10 ml of fresh peripheral blood, PBMCs were prepared. Authors of the study amplified TCR beta CDR3 regions from RNA transcripts. First-round RT-PCR targeting the TCR CDR3 was performed with the HTBI primer set. From the multiplex PCR reads, TCRdb called clonotypes with MiXCR, one entry per CDR3 protein. The table shows hundreds of thousands of distinct CDR3 sequences, with 30% to 40% occurring only once.

The TCR comes from a woman in her thirties or forties with Graves' hyperthyroidism. This rearrangement joins TRBV7-9 to TRBJ1-5; 7 nucleotides match TRBD1. Sequencing used blood. The CDR3 loop reads CASSLGDSSNQPQHF. Written as DNA, the CDR3 is TGTGCCAGCAGCTTAGGGGACAGCAGCAATCAGCCCCAGCATTTT.